The 10 T cell receptor beta chains below were found in one sample sequenced in a study of T cell repertoires in cytomegalovirus infection. For these TCRs, the target antigens are not known. TCRdb recomputed calls from the reads with MiXCR, one row per CDR3 protein. There are 400,000 to 600,000 distinct CDR3 sequences in the sample; roughly 42% occur only once, and 43% lies in the top ten. The sequencing here drew on cultured PBMCs, taken from culture after CMV antigen stimulation. The receptors originated from a human donor in good health (CMV status not recorded). Some clones in this sample may be carry-over from other donors' samples.

The genes are TRBV12-3 or TRBV12-4 and TRBJ2-5; 8 nucleotides line up with TRBD2. The CDR3 length is 14 residues. The V segment lost 8 bases and the J segment 5 bases; nucleotides outside the gene matches: 10. The CDR3: CASGLAGAGETQYF. In DNA form, the CDR3 reads TGTGCCAGCGGGCTAGCGGGTGCTGGGGAGACCCAGTACTTC.

A few counts support this clonotype. This chain uses TRBV7-9 with TRBJ2-7, with TRBD1 matching over 7 bases. This CDR3 has 12 residues. Looked up from germline, CDR1 is SEHNR and CDR2 is FQNEAQ (reference sequence). V gave up 5 bases and J gave up 6 bases; unmatched junction bases: 4. The CDR3 region is CASSNDRAEQYF. CDR3 nucleotide sequence: TGTGCCAGCAGCAACGACAGGGCCGAGCAGTACTTC.

This chain joins TRBV7-2 and TRBJ1-2; D unresolved. Germline CDR1 and CDR2: SGHTA and FQGNSA. Trimming cost V 1 base and J 3 bases, with 12 bases left between them. This CDR3 spans 15 amino acids. CDR3 sequence: CASSLESINHYGYTF. The DNA for the CDR3 is TGTGCCAGCAGCTTAGAAAGCATCAACCACTATGGCTACACCTTC.

This clonotype was counted once. V is TRBV12-3 or TRBV12-4 and J is TRBJ1-3, with D perhaps TRBD1 (5 bases). The V gene lost 6 bases and the J gene lost 8 bases, with 20 bases spanning the gap. The CDR3 loop spans 15 amino acids. The CDR3 sequence: CASRPGPFGADTIYF. The CDR3 region has the DNA TGTGCCAGCAGGCCCGGTCCCTTTGGGGCGGACACCATATATTTT.

This clonotype was observed a handful of times. The rearrangement links TRBV7-2 to TRBJ1-2, with a tentative D call TRBD1 (5 bases). The V gene's germline CDR1 is SGHTA and CDR2 FQGNSA. The CDR3 has 14 amino acids. V lost 5 bases to trimming and J lost 4 bases, with 14 bases between them. CDR3 bases: TGTGCCAGCAGCCCCGGACGGGGGAGCTATGGCTACACCTTC. It codes for CASSPGRGSYGYTF.

The genes are TRBV7-2 and TRBJ2-7; 9 bases agree with TRBD2. Germline CDR1 SGHTA, CDR2 FQGNSA. V lost 2 bases and J lost 0; bases outside the gene matches: 8. The CDR3 length is 17 residues. CDR3 sequence (DNA): TGTGCCAGCAGCTTATCGCCGGGACTAGCTCCCTCCTACGAGCAGTACTTC. Its translation: CASSLSPGLAPSYEQYF.

The chain couples TRBV6-1 to TRBJ2-3; no clear D. V was shortened by 1 base and J by 6 bases, with 11 bases between the two germline ends. The CDR3 loop spans 14 amino acids. Germline V gives CDR1 MNHNS, CDR2 SASEGT. As DNA, the CDR3 is TGTGCCAGCAGTGAAGTAGGCCGGGTGGATACGCAGTATTTT. Protein: CASSEVGRVDTQYF.

The rearrangement links TRBV20-1 to TRBJ2-7, with D possibly being TRBD1 or TRBD2 (5 bases each). The germline V gene has CDR1 DFQATT and CDR2 SNEGSKA (reference sequence). Trimming cost V 3 bases and J 2 bases, with 17 bases left between them. The CDR3 spans 15 residues. The CDR3 nucleotides are TGCAGTGCTAGGGAGGTCGGGGCCAGCACCTACGAGCAGTACTTC. As protein: CSAREVGASTYEQYF.

The V gene is TRBV6-1, the J gene TRBJ2-7; possibly TRBD1 or TRBD2 for D (5 bases each). Looked up from germline, CDR1 is MNHNS and CDR2 is SASEGT. The CDR3 sequence is 13 residues long. Trimming shortened V by 6 bases and J by 4 bases, and 13 bases separated the two germline ends. For the CDR3, the DNA is TGTGCCAGCAGATCATTGAGGGGTTACGAGCAGTACTTC. Translating gives CASRSLRGYEQYF.

The genes are TRBV6-1 and TRBJ1-5; the D gene is possibly TRBD1 (5 bases). V lost 6 bases to trimming and J lost 3 bases, with 12 bases between them. Per germline, CDR1 MNHNS and CDR2 SASEGT. The CDR3 runs 14 residues. CDR3 bases: TGTGCCAGCAGAGCAGGGATCCTCAATCAGCCCCAGCATTTT. This translates into CASRAGILNQPQHF.